This TCR beta chain was captured by sequencing in a study of blood T cell repertoires in COVID-19. Looking at the study overall: The study drew acute and convalescent COVID-19 samples from the United States, Italy and Spain. PBMCs, B-cell-depleted T cells, or T cells were the source of the cDNA or gDNA that made up the material.

Per the original data handling: The assay estimated nucleated cells by amplifying reference gene primers. The protocol was immunoSEQ multiplex PCR, while the TCRdb copy is restricted to in-frame clones and leaves out a portion. Clone size and V and J calls were adopted from that table, with D and trimming inferred from the DNA. The top ten clones hold 4.1% of a sample with about 73,000 clones, 65% to 85% of them seen once. Germline lookup yields CDR1 MDHEN and CDR2 SYDVKM. The CDR3 extends over 12 amino acids. The V and J ends lost 8 bases and 7 bases, in that order; junction bases with no gene match: 6.

Input material: peripheral blood. This sequence was found in an older woman with acute or convalescent COVID-19. The chain joins TRBV28 to TRBJ1-2; the match to TRBD1 covers 8 bases. The CDR3 spells CASHRGLGGYTF. DNA of the CDR3: TGTGCCAGCCACAGGGGGTTGGGTGGCTACACCTTC.